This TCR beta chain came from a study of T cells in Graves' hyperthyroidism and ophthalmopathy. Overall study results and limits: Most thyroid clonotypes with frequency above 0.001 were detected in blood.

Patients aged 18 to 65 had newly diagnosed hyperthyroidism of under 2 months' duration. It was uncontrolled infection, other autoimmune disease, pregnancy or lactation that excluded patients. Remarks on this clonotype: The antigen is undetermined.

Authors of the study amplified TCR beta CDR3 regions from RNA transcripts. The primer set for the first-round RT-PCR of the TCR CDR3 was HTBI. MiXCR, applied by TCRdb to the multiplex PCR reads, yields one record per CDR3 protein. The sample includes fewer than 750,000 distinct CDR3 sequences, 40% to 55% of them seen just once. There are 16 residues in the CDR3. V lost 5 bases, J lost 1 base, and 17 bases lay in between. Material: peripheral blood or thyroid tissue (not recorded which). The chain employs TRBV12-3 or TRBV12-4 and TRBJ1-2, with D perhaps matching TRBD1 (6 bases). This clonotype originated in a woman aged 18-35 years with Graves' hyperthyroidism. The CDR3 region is CASSIGRDTLNYGYTF. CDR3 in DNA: TGTGCCAGCAGTATCGGCCGGGACACCCTTAACTATGGCTACACCTTC.